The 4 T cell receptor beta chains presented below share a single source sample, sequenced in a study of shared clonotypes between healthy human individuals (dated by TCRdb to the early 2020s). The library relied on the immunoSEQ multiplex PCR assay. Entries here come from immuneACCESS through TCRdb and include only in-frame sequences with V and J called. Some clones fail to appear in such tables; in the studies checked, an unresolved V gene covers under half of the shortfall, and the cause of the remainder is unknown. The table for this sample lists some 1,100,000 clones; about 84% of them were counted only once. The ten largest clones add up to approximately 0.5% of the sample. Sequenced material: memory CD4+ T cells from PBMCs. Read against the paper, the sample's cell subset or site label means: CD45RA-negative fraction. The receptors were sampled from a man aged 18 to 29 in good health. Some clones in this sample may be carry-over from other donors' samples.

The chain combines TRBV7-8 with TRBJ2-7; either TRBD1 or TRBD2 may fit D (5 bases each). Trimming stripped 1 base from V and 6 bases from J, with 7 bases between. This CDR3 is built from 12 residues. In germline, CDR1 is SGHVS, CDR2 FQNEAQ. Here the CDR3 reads CASSLDGGEQYF. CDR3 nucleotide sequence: TGTGCCAGCAGCTTAGATGGGGGCGAGCAGTACTTC.

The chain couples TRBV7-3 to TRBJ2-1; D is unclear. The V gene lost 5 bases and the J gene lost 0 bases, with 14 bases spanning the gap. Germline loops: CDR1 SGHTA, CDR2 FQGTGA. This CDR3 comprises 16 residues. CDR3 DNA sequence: TGTGCCAGCAGCCTTAGCCGGGTCGGCTCCTACAATGAGCAGTTCTTC. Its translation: CASSLSRVGSYNEQFF. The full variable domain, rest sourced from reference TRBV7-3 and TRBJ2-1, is GAGVSQTPSNKVTEKGKYVELRCDPISGHTALYWYRQSLGQGPEFLIYFQGTGAADDSGLPNDRFFAVRPEGSVSTLKIQRTERGDSAVYLCASSLSRVGSYNEQFFGPGTRLTVL.

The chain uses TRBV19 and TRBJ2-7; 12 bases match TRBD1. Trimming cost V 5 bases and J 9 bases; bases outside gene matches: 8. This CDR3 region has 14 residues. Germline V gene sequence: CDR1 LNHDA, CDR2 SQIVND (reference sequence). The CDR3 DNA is TGTGCCAGTAGTCAACCGGGACAGGGGGCGCCGCAGTACTTC. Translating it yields CASSQPGQGAPQYF.

The CDR3 DNA reads TGTGCCAGCAGCCGGGACGGTGAGCAGTTCTTC. Its protein is CASSRDGEQFF. The chain uses TRBV7-2 and TRBJ2-1; D may match TRBD1 or TRBD2 (5 bases each). The CDR3 contains 11 residues. The V end lost 5 bases, the J end lost 9 bases, and 8 bases lay between the germline ends. Germline V gene data show CDR1 as SGHTA and CDR2 as FQGNSA.